What follows are 22 T cell receptor beta chains derived from one specimen sequenced in a study of brain T cells in children with intractable seizures. Sequenced by immunoSEQ multiplex PCR; TCRdb stores in-frame clones only, minus some. This sample has 65,000 to 85,000 clones; 90% to 95% occur once, and the top ten carry 1.5%. The specimen comprised peripheral blood, sampled at surgery. The receptors derive from a boy under two years old with tuberous sclerosis and intractable seizures.

About this clone: One end of the junction varies from germline; a read error may be responsible. The gene calls are TRBV7-7 and TRBJ2-1; D possibly uses TRBD1 or TRBD2 (5 bases each). The CDR3 is 19 amino acids. From germline, CDR1 is SSHAT and CDR2 FNYEAQ (reference sequence). Written as DNA, the CDR3 is TGTGCTAGCAGCTTACGCCCCCCGAACCGGGACCCAGATTTCAATGAGCAGTTCTTC. It yields the protein CASSLRPPNRDPDFNEQFF.

The chain joins TRBV6-2 or TRBV6-3 to TRBJ1-2; D gene ambiguous. V dropped 5 bases and J dropped 6 bases, with 16 bases sitting between them. The germline CDR1 and CDR2 sequences are MNHEY and SVGEGT. The CDR3 contains 14 residues. CDR3 DNA: TGTGCCAGCAGTACGGGTGGCAGGTACGATGGCTACACCTTC. Its translation is CASSTGGRYDGYTF.

This clone was observed a single time. The chain couples TRBV14 to TRBJ2-7; 7 positions agree with TRBD1. This CDR3 region has 18 residues. In germline, CDR1 is SGHDN, CDR2 FVKESK. J gave up 0 bases and V 4 bases, and 15 bases lay outside the gene matches. The chain's CDR3 is CASSLQYSRDRSSYEQYF. The CDR3 DNA is TGTGCCAGCAGCCTTCAATACTCTCGGGACAGAAGCTCCTACGAGCAGTACTTC.

This chain links TRBV19 with TRBJ2-7; 8 bases map to TRBD1. Losses at the gene ends were 6 bases for V and 5 bases for J; bases not matched to a gene: 6. The CDR3 is made up of 13 amino acids. CDR1 and CDR2 (germline): LNHDA, SQIVND (reference sequence). CDR3 loop: CASRPGGGHEQYF. CDR3 in DNA: TGTGCCAGTAGACCAGGGGGCGGCCACGAGCAGTACTTC.

This clone has a handful of counts. The V and J genes are TRBV19 and TRBJ1-2; tentatively, D is TRBD1 (5 bases). Germline V gene data show CDR1 as LNHDA and CDR2 as SQIVND (reference sequence). The V gene lost 3 bases and the J gene lost 8 bases, with 13 bases spanning the gap. The CDR3 is 13 amino acids. CDR3 sequence reads: CASSIVGDDGYTF. The CDR3 DNA follows: TGTGCCAGTAGTATTGTAGGGGACGACGGCTACACCTTC.

The rearrangement joins TRBV28 to TRBJ2-2; 9 positions agree with TRBD1. The V and J ends lost 5 bases and 5 bases, in that order; junction bases with no gene match: 6. CDR3 size: 15 residues. CDR1 is MDHEN, CDR2 SYDVKM, per germline. CDR3 bases: TGTGCCAGCAGTCGAACAGGGGGCCGAACCGGGGAGCTGTTTTTT. This encodes CASSRTGGRTGELFF.

V gene TRBV7-2 combines with J gene TRBJ2-1; 13 nucleotides agree with TRBD2. CDR1 is SGHTA, CDR2 FQGNSA, per germline. V lost 8 bases to trimming and J lost 9 bases; unmatched junction nucleotides: 7. The CDR3 is 14 residues long. This CDR3 reads CASGTGLAGSEQFF. CDR3 sequence (DNA): TGTGCCAGCGGAACGGGACTAGCGGGAAGTGAGCAGTTCTTC.

The J gene is TRBJ2-7, the V gene TRBV4-1; perhaps TRBD2 as D (6 bases). This CDR3 comprises 15 residues. The germline V and J ends were trimmed by 3 bases and 2 bases, with 14 bases remaining between them. CDR1 and CDR2 from the germline V gene are MGHRA and YSYEKL. The DNA of the CDR3 is TGCGCCAGCAGCCACTTCGGACTAAAAACCTACGAGCAGTACTTC. Its translation is CASSHFGLKTYEQYF.

CDR3 bases: TGTGCCAGCAGCTTAGATGGGCCCTACGAGCAGTACTTC. This encodes CASSLDGPYEQYF. The chain employs TRBV7-2 and TRBJ2-7; D not certain. Between the trimmed V and J ends, which lost 1 base and 2 bases, there was a span of 6 bases. Looked up from germline, CDR1 is SGHTA and CDR2 is FQGNSA. There are 13 residues in the CDR3.

The V and J genes are TRBV6-5 and TRBJ1-5; TRBD1 matches 7 bases. Germline assignment: CDR1 MNHEY and CDR2 SVGAGI. This CDR3 is 13 amino acids long. With V trimmed by 6 bases and J by 7 bases, 6 bases remained unmatched. The CDR3 sequence: CASRGQAGQPQHF. CDR3 nucleotides: TGTGCCAGCAGAGGACAGGCCGGCCAGCCCCAGCATTTT.

V gene TRBV28 combines with J gene TRBJ1-3; 7 nucleotides line up with TRBD1. The CDR3 sequence is 19 residues long. Germline loops: CDR1 MDHEN, CDR2 SYDVKM. V gave up 2 bases and J gave up 0 bases; unmatched junction bases: 13. The CDR3 nucleotides are TGTGCCAGCAGTTTACCTCATTCGGACAGGTCCTACTCTGGAAACACCATATATTTT. Its translation: CASSLPHSDRSYSGNTIYF.

The V call is TRBV30, the J call TRBJ2-2, with no clear D. The CDR3 contains 11 residues. Trimming took off 5 bases at V and 4 bases at J, with 5 bases between the two ends. The V gene's germline CDR1 is GTSNPN and CDR2 SVGIG (reference sequence). CDR3 sequence: CAWAPTGELFF. For the CDR3, the DNA is TGTGCCTGGGCCCCCACCGGGGAGCTGTTTTTT.

This clone turned up a few times. Other DNA sequences in this specimen translate into the identical CDR3. This chain connects TRBV7-9 to TRBJ2-7; 8 positions agree with TRBD1. V was pared by 5 bases and J by 3 bases, with 3 bases of the junction left unmatched. The CDR3 is 13 residues long. Germline V lookup: CDR1 SEHNR, CDR2 FQNEAQ (reference sequence). CDR3 nucleotide sequence: TGTGCCAGCAGCCTAACAGGGGGCTACGAGCAGTACTTC. It specifies CASSLTGGYEQYF.

V and J are TRBV4-1 and TRBJ1-1; D ambiguous. V gave up 1 base and J gave up 6 bases, with 9 bases separating them. Germline V gene lookup returns CDR1 MGHRA and CDR2 YSYEKL. This CDR3 spans 13 amino acids. The CDR3 DNA is TGCGCCAGCAGCCAAGGACGTCCTTCTGAAGCTTTCTTT. Translating gives CASSQGRPSEAFF.

This rearrangement joins TRBV5-6 to TRBJ2-7; D gene uncertain. The CDR3 is 12 residues long. Germline lookup yields CDR1 SGHDT and CDR2 YYEEEE. The V gene lost 0 bases and the J gene lost 6 bases, with 7 bases spanning the gap. The CDR3 DNA follows: TGTGCCAGCAGCTTGGCCGGACGCGAGCAGTACTTC. It encodes CASSLAGREQYF. The entire variable domain, with the rest obtained from reference TRBV5-6 and TRBJ2-7, is as follows: DAGVTQSPTHLIKTRGQQVTLRCSPKSGHDTVSWYQQALGQGPQFIFQYYEEEERQRGNFPDRFSGHQFPNYSSELNVNALLLGDSALYLCASSLAGREQYFGPGTRLTVT.

This chain links TRBV6-4 with TRBJ2-1; D is unclear. Germline V lookup: CDR1 MRHNA, CDR2 SNTAGT. V gave up 8 bases and J gave up 5 bases, with 7 bases separating them. This CDR3 has 11 amino acids. This CDR3 is CASPNHNEQFF. The CDR3, as DNA: TGTGCCAGCCCCAACCACAATGAGCAGTTCTTC.

The chain has TRBV7-6 and TRBJ2-7; 9 bases line up with TRBD1. The trim removed 5 bases at V and 4 bases at J, leaving 9 bases unmatched. The CDR3 consists of 15 residues. CDR1 and CDR2 from the germline V gene are SGHVS and FNYEAQ. The CDR3 bases are TGTGCCAGCAGCCCTCGGACAGGGGCTACTTACGAGCAGTACTTC. Translating it yields CASSPRTGATYEQYF.

This chain joins TRBV7-2 and TRBJ2-5, with 7 bases that match TRBD2. The CDR3 sequence is 16 residues long. V dropped 5 bases and J dropped 5; count of bases not matched to a gene: 14. Germline V lookup: CDR1 SGHTA, CDR2 FQGNSA. The CDR3 protein is CASSPALGGSYETQYF. Here the CDR3 DNA reads TGTGCCAGCAGCCCCGCCCTGGGCGGGAGTTACGAGACCCAGTACTTC.

The genes are TRBV5-1 and TRBJ2-1; the match to TRBD1 covers 8 bases. Germline trimming cut 0 bases from V and 7 bases from J; bases unmatched to any gene: 3. The CDR3 sequence is 14 residues long. Germline CDR1 SGHRS, CDR2 YFSETQ. DNA for the CDR3: TGCGCCAGCAGCTTGGGAGACAGGGGTAATGAGCAGTTCTTC. As protein: CASSLGDRGNEQFF.

The chain employs TRBV1 and TRBJ2-1. TRBV1 is noted as a pseudogene. The CDR3 loop spans 14 amino acids. The CDR3 sequence is CTSLRGHTINEQFF. In DNA, the CDR3 is TGCACCAGCCTCCGGGGCCATACCATCAATGAGCAGTTCTTC.

The V gene is TRBV7-3, the J gene TRBJ2-3; a weak D match, TRBD1 (5 bases). CDR1 is SGHTA and CDR2 is FQGTGA in the germline V gene. This CDR3 has 18 amino acids. Trimming cost V 4 bases and J 0 bases, with 20 bases left between them. The chain's CDR3 is CASSSKGFGRRSTDTQYF. CDR3 DNA: TGTGCCAGCAGCTCCAAGGGGTTTGGACGACGAAGCACAGATACGCAGTATTTT.

This clone was seen just once. This chain uses TRBV30 with TRBJ2-1; 13 bases fit TRBD2. V shed 4 bases, J shed 7 bases, and the junction held 7 bases outside the gene matches. This CDR3 is 15 amino acids long. Germline-derived CDR1 and CDR2 are GTSNPN and SVGIG (reference sequence). The CDR3 here is CAWTEGLAGENEQFF. The DNA of the CDR3 is TGTGCCTGGACTGAAGGACTAGCGGGAGAAAATGAGCAGTTCTTC.